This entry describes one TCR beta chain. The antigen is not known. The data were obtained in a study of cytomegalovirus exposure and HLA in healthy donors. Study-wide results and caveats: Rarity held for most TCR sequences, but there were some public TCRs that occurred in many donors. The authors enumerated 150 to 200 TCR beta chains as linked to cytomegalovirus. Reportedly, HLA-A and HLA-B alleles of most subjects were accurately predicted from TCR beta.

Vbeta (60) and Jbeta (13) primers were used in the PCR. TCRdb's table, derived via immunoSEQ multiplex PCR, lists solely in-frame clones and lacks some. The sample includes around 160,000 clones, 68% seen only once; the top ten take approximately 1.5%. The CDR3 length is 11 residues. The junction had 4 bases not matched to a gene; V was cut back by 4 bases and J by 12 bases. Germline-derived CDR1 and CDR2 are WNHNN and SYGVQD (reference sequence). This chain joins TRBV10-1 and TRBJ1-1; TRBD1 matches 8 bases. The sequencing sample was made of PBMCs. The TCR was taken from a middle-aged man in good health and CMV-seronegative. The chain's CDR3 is CASSGRTGPFF. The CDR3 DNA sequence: TGCGCCAGCAGTGGGAGGACAGGGCCTTTCTTT.